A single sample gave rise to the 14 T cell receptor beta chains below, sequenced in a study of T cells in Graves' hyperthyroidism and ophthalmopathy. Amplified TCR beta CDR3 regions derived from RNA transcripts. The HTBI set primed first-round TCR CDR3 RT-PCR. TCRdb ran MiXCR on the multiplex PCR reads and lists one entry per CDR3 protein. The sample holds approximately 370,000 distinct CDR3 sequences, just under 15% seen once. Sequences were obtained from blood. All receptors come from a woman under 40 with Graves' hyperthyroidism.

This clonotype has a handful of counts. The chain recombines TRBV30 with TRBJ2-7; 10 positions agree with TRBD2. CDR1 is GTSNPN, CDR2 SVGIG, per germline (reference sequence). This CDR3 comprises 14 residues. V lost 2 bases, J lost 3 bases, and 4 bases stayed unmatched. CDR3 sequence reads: CAWSRTSGLYEQYF. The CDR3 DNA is TGTGCCTGGAGTAGGACTAGCGGACTCTACGAGCAGTACTTC.

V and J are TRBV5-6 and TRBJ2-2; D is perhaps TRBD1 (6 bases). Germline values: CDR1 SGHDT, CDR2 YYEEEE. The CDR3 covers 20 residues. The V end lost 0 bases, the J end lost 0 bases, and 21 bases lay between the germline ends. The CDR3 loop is CASSLGLWGHDLTNTGELFF. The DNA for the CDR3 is TGTGCCAGCAGCTTGGGCTTGTGGGGGCACGACTTAACGAACACCGGGGAGCTGTTTTTT.

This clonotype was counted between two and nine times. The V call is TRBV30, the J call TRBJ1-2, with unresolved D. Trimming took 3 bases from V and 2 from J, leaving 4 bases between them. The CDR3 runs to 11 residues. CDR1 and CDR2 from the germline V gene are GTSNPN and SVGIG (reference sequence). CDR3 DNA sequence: TGTGCCTGGAGGAACAACTATGGCTACACCTTC. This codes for CAWRNNYGYTF.

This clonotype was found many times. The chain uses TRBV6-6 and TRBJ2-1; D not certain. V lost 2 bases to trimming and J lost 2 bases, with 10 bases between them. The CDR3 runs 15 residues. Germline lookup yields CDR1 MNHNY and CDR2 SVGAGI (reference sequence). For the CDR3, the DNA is TGTGCCAGCAGTTACGTTGCGGCTCCCTACAATGAGCAGTTCTTC. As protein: CASSYVAAPYNEQFF.

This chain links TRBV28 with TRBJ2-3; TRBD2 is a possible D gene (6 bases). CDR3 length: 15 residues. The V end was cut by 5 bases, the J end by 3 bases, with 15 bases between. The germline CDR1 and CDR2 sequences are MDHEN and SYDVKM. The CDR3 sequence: CASSKNGRSTDTQYF. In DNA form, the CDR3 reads TGTGCCAGCAGTAAGAACGGGAGAAGTACAGATACGCAGTATTTT.

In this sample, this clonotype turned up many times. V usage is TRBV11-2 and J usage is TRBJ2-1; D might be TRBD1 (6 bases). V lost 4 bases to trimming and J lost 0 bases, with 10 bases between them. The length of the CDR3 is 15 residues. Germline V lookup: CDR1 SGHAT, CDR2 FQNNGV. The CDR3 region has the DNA TGTGCCAGCAGCTCACAGGGAGACTCCTACAATGAGCAGTTCTTC. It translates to CASSSQGDSYNEQFF.

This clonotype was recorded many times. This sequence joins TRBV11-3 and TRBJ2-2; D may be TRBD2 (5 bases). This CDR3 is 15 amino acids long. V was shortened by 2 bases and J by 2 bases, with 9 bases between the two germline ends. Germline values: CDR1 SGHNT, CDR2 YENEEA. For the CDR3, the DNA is TGTGCCAGCAGCTTATCTAGCTTAAACACCGGGGAGCTGTTTTTT. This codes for CASSLSSLNTGELFF.

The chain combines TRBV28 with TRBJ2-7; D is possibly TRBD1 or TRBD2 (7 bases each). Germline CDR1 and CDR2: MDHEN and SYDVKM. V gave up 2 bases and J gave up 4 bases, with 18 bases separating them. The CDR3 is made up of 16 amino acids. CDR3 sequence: CASSLQGGGDSYEQYF. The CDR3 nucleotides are TGTGCCAGCAGTTTACAGGGGGGGGGGGACAGTTACGAGCAGTACTTC.

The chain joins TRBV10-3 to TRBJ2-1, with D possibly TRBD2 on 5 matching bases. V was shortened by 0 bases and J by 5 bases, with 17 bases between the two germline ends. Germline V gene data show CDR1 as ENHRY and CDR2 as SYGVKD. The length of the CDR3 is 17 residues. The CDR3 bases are TGTGCCATCAGTGAGTCGTATATCGGGGTCCCGAACAATGAGCAGTTCTTC. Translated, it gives CAISESYIGVPNNEQFF.

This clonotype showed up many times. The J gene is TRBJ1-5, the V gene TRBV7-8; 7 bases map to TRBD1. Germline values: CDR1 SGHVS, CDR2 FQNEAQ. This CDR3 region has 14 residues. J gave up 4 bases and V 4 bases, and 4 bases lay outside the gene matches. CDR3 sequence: CASSSTGSNQPQHF. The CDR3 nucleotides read TGTGCCAGCAGCTCGACAGGGTCGAATCAGCCCCAGCATTTT.

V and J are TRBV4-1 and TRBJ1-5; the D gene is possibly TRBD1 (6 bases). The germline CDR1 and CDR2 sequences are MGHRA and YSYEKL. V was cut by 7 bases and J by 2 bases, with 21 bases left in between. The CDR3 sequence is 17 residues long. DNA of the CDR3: TGCGCCAGCACCGGGACCGCGACCCCAGGGGGCAATCAGCCCCAGCATTTT. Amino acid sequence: CASTGTATPGGNQPQHF.

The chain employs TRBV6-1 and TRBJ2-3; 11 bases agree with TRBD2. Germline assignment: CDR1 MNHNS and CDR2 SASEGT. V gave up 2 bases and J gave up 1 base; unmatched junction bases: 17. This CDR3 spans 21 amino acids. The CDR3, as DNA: TGTGCCAGCAGTGAAAGTAGAGGGCTAGCGGGAGGCCTACGGGGCACAGATACGCAGTATTTT. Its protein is CASSESRGLAGGLRGTDTQYF.

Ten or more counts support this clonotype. The CDR3 is CSATSGAILKPQHF. The CDR3 DNA reads as TGCAGTGCTACCTCTGGCGCGATCCTCAAGCCCCAGCATTTT. The chain carries TRBV20-1 and TRBJ1-5; D not certain. Trimming shortened V by 4 bases and J by 8 bases, and 18 bases separated the two germline ends. CDR1 and CDR2 (germline): DFQATT, SNEGSKA (reference sequence). The length of the CDR3 is 14 residues.

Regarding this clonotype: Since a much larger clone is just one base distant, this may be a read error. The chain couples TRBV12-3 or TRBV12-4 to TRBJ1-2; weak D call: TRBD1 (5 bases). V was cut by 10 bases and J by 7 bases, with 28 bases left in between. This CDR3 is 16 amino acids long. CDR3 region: CATRQPGTAASGGYTF. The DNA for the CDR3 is TGTGCCACCAGACAGCCCGGGACGGCAGCGAGTGGTGGCTACACCTTC.